This passage covers 29 T cell receptor beta chains from one sample sequenced in a study of blood T cell repertoires in COVID-19. Clones were sequenced by immunoSEQ multiplex PCR, and TCRdb holds only the in-frame ones, with some missing. Of approximately 100,000 clones listed, approximately 83% are singletons. The material sequenced was peripheral blood. These receptors all come from a man aged 60-69 years with acute or convalescent COVID-19.

V and J are TRBV30 and TRBJ2-1, with D tentatively TRBD2 (6 bases). Trimming left V 5 bases short and J 1 base short, with 6 bases between. Per the germline V gene, CDR1 is GTSNPN and CDR2 is SVGIG (reference sequence). This CDR3 region has 12 residues. CDR3 in DNA: TGTGCCTGGGGGACTTCCTACAATGAGCAGTTCTTC. Its translation is CAWGTSYNEQFF. Filled out from reference TRBV30 and TRBJ2-1, the complete variable domain reads SQTIHQWPATLVQPVGSPLSLECTVEGTSNPNLYWYRQAAGRGLQLLFYSVGIGQISSEVPQNLSASRPQDRQFILSSKKLLLSDSGFYLCAWGTSYNEQFFGPGTRLTVL.

This clone is a singleton in its sample. This chain joins TRBV7-3 and TRBJ2-7; 7 bases fit TRBD2. V gave up 2 bases and J gave up 2 bases; unmatched junction bases: 3. Germline V gene sequence: CDR1 SGHTA, CDR2 FQGTGA. The CDR3 loop spans 14 amino acids. CDR3 sequence reads: CASSLQRGAYEQYF. The CDR3 bases are TGTGCCAGCAGCTTACAGCGGGGAGCCTACGAGCAGTACTTC.

V and J are TRBV7-8 and TRBJ2-7; 9 nucleotides align to TRBD1. J was trimmed by 2 bases and V by 5 bases; bases with no gene match: 10. The CDR3 length is 16 residues. Germline V gene data show CDR1 as SGHVS and CDR2 as FQNEAQ. CDR3: CASSEMGQGGTYEQYF. The CDR3 DNA reads TGTGCCAGCAGCGAAATGGGACAGGGAGGCACCTACGAGCAGTACTTC. The full variable domain, its missing parts supplied by reference TRBV7-8 and TRBJ2-7, is GAGVSQSPRYKVAKRGQDVALRCDPISGHVSLFWYQQALGQGPEFLTYFQNEAQLDKSGLPSDRFFAERPEGSVSTLKIQRTQQEDSAVYLCASSEMGQGGTYEQYFGPGTRLTVT.

The V gene is TRBV21-1, the J gene TRBJ2-7; the listed D gene, TRBD1, was not tested against the DNA. TRBV21-1 is labeled a pseudogene. The CDR3 consists of 17 residues. The CDR3 is CASKQSLDRIRRDEQYF. The DNA of the CDR3 is TGTGCCAGCAAGCAAAGTCTGGACAGGATTAGGAGGGACGAGCAGTACTTC.

The gene calls are TRBV13 and TRBJ1-1, with 10 nucleotides matching TRBD1. CDR3 length: 15 residues. V trimming: 4 bases; J trimming: 8 bases; junction bases outside the gene matches: 10. Per germline, CDR1 PRHDT and CDR2 FYEKMQ (reference sequence). The CDR3, as DNA: TGTGCCAGCAGCTCGCAAGATGGACAGGGGGGAGAAGCTTTCTTT. Translation: CASSSQDGQGGEAFF.

This clone was picked up a small number of times. This rearrangement joins TRBV29-1 to TRBJ2-7, with TRBD1 matching over 10 bases. J was trimmed by 2 bases and V by 1 base; bases with no gene match: 2. From germline, CDR1 is SQVTM and CDR2 ANQGSEA. There are 14 residues in the CDR3. CDR3 in amino acids: CSVEVGTGAYEQYF. The CDR3 DNA is TGCAGCGTTGAAGTCGGGACAGGGGCCTACGAGCAGTACTTC.

The chain recombines TRBV19 with TRBJ2-3; 11 bases align to TRBD2. This CDR3 is built from 15 residues. Germline loops: CDR1 LNHDA, CDR2 SQIVND (reference sequence). The junction had 2 bases not matched to a gene; V was cut back by 3 bases and J by 3 bases. CDR3 nucleotides: TGTGCCAGTAGTATGACTAGCGGGGTAACAGATACGCAGTATTTT. Translated, it gives CASSMTSGVTDTQYF. The entire variable domain, with the rest obtained from reference TRBV19 and TRBJ2-3, is as follows: DGGITQSPKYLFRKEGQNVTLSCEQNLNHDAMYWYRQDPGQGLRLIYYSQIVNDFQKGDIAEGYSVSREKKESFPLTVTSAQKNPTAFYLCASSMTSGVTDTQYFGPGTRLTVL.

This clone was picked up a small number of times. V is TRBV11-2 and J is TRBJ2-7; tentative D call: TRBD1 (7 bases). Germline V gives CDR1 SGHAT, CDR2 FQNNGV. The germline V and J ends were trimmed by 1 base and 0 bases, with 13 bases remaining between them. The CDR3 runs 16 residues. CDR3: CASSLGQGGFSYEQYF. The CDR3 bases are TGTGCCAGCAGCTTAGGACAGGGAGGTTTCTCCTACGAGCAGTACTTC.

The chain carries TRBV7-2 and TRBJ1-2; the match to TRBD1 covers 7 bases. The length of the CDR3 is 15 residues. Trimming removed 6 bases from V and 1 base from J; junction bases left unmatched: 8. CDR1 and CDR2 (germline): SGHTA, FQGNSA. The CDR3 sequence: CASRPEGAGNYGYTF. CDR3 DNA: TGTGCCAGCAGACCCGAGGGGGCCGGTAACTATGGCTACACCTTC.

The chain uses TRBV28 and TRBJ2-5; maybe TRBD1 (7 bases). The length of the CDR3 is 17 residues. V gave up 5 bases and J gave up 3 bases, with 22 bases separating them. Germline V lookup: CDR1 MDHEN, CDR2 SYDVKM. Written as DNA, the CDR3 is TGTGCCAGCAGTGCACCAGGGGGGCTAGCAGACAAAGAGACCCAGTACTTC. Translation: CASSAPGGLADKETQYF.

This clone appeared a single time. This chain links TRBV10-3 with TRBJ1-5, with D possibly TRBD1 on 5 matching bases. The CDR3 has 16 amino acids. The V gene's germline CDR1 is ENHRY and CDR2 SYGVKD. V was trimmed by 4 bases and J by 3 bases, leaving 16 bases between them. The CDR3 nucleotides read TGTGCCATCAGTGGTGGGGGGGTGCAAGCCAATCAGCCCCAGCATTTT. Translation: CAISGGGVQANQPQHF.

The chain carries TRBV4-3 and TRBJ2-1; TRBD1 matches 8 bases. The J segment lost 6 bases and the V segment lost 3 bases, leaving 7 bases of the junction unmatched. The CDR3 is 15 amino acids. CDR1 and CDR2 (germline): LGHNA, YSLEER. The CDR3 loop is CASSQWTGRGNEQFF. CDR3 in DNA: TGCGCCAGCAGCCAGTGGACAGGGCGTGGCAATGAGCAGTTCTTC.

J is TRBJ1-2 and V is TRBV19, with 11 bases aligning to TRBD1. V lost 7 bases, J lost 4 bases, and 17 bases stayed unmatched. There are 18 residues in the CDR3. The germline V gene has CDR1 LNHDA and CDR2 SQIVND (reference sequence). CDR3 region: CASKDGGQGVVRSYGYTF. The CDR3, as DNA: TGTGCCAGTAAGGACGGGGGACAGGGGGTAGTTCGGAGCTATGGCTACACCTTC.

CDR3 region: CASSLASGNTIYF. CDR3 nucleotide sequence: TGTGCCAGCAGTTTGGCCTCTGGAAACACCATATATTTT. This chain uses TRBV12-3 or TRBV12-4 with TRBJ1-3; D ambiguous. The CDR3 has 13 residues. Trimming took off 3 bases at V and 0 bases at J, with 3 bases between the two ends.

The chain uses TRBV18 and TRBJ2-2; 8 positions match TRBD1. Trimming cost V 2 bases and J 6 bases; bases outside gene matches: 5. This CDR3 has 15 amino acids. The germline V gene has CDR1 KGHSH and CDR2 LQKENI. The chain's CDR3 is CASSPDRGRAGELFF. DNA of the CDR3: TGTGCCAGCTCACCAGACAGGGGCCGGGCCGGGGAGCTGTTTTTT.

On this clone itself: The same CDR3 also results from other DNA sequences found in this sample. The V gene is TRBV2, the J gene TRBJ1-6; 9 bases agree with TRBD1. V shed 6 bases and J 7 bases; nucleotides not matched to a gene: 4. Germline CDR1 is SNHLY and CDR2 is FYNNEI. The CDR3 is made up of 14 amino acids. The CDR3 nucleotides are TGTGCCAGCAGACCGGGACAGGGAAATTCACCCCTCCACTTT. This translates into CASRPGQGNSPLHF.

The gene calls are TRBV4-1 and TRBJ1-5, with TRBD1 identical over 7 bases. V lost 1 base to trimming and J lost 0 bases; unmatched junction nucleotides: 6. Germline lookup yields CDR1 MGHRA and CDR2 YSYEKL. CDR3 length: 17 residues. The CDR3 spells CASSQGTGRYSNQPQHF. The CDR3, as DNA: TGCGCCAGCAGCCAAGGGACAGGACGATATAGCAATCAGCCCCAGCATTTT.

The V gene is TRBV30, the J gene TRBJ2-2; a possible D gene is TRBD1 (6 bases). Trimming cost V 1 base and J 4 bases, with 10 bases left between them. This CDR3 spans 14 amino acids. Germline V gene sequence: CDR1 GTSNPN, CDR2 SVGIG (reference sequence). The CDR3 sequence: CAWSAGAGTGELFF. The CDR3, as DNA: TGTGCCTGGAGTGCAGGGGCGGGCACCGGGGAGCTGTTTTTT.

The genes are TRBV24-1 and TRBJ2-5; TRBD2 matches at 9 bases. The V gene end was trimmed by 1 base and the J gene end by 5 bases; junction bases not matched to a gene: 7. The CDR3 has 16 amino acids. Germline V gives CDR1 KGHDR, CDR2 SFDVKD. This CDR3 is CATSDFGRGGQETQYF. CDR3 in DNA: TGTGCCACCAGTGATTTTGGGCGGGGGGGCCAGGAGACCCAGTACTTC.

V usage is TRBV9 and J usage is TRBJ1-1; TRBD1 matches at 9 bases. CDR1 and CDR2 (germline): SGDLS, YYNGEE. Trimming cost V 4 bases and J 5 bases; bases outside gene matches: 9. The CDR3 loop spans 15 amino acids. The CDR3: CASSPGDRVITEAFF. DNA of the CDR3: TGTGCCAGCAGCCCTGGGGACAGGGTGATTACTGAAGCTTTCTTT.

The chain joins TRBV4-3 to TRBJ1-5, with a tentative D call TRBD1 (6 bases). Per the germline V gene, CDR1 is LGHNA and CDR2 is YSLEER. The V and J ends lost 0 bases and 3 bases respectively, with 12 bases between them. The CDR3 sequence is 16 residues long. The DNA of the CDR3 is TGCGCCAGCAGCCAAGAGTGGACAGACATCAATCAGCCCCAGCATTTT. As protein: CASSQEWTDINQPQHF.

The V and J genes are TRBV6-5 and TRBJ1-1, with 7 bases identical to TRBD1. Germline lookup yields CDR1 MNHEY and CDR2 SVGAGI. V trimming: 6 bases; J trimming: 1 base; junction bases outside the gene matches: 8. The CDR3 totals 15 residues. Written as DNA, the CDR3 is TGTGCCAGCAGGCATTGGACAGGTCGGAACACTGAAGCTTTCTTT. This translates into CASRHWTGRNTEAFF.

The chain is built from TRBV2 and TRBJ2-1; possibly TRBD2 for D (5 bases). CDR1 and CDR2 from the germline V gene are SNHLY and FYNNEI. The CDR3 has 12 amino acids. V was pared by 6 bases and J by 7 bases, with 10 bases between. The CDR3 sequence: CASRTGLNEQFF. The CDR3 nucleotides are TGTGCCAGCAGAACGGGGTTGAATGAGCAGTTCTTC.

The chain employs TRBV2 and TRBJ2-3, with TRBD2 matching 14 bases. V lost 3 bases, J lost 2 bases, and 1 base stayed unmatched. Germline V lookup: CDR1 SNHLY, CDR2 FYNNEI. This CDR3 contains 16 residues. CDR3 in amino acids: CASSETSGGDTDTQYF. In DNA, the CDR3 is TGTGCCAGCAGTGAGACTAGCGGGGGGGACACAGATACGCAGTATTTT.

The chain carries TRBV6-5 and TRBJ1-3; 10 bases map to TRBD1. The V segment lost 2 bases and the J segment 4 bases; nucleotides outside the gene matches: 2. Per germline, CDR1 MNHEY and CDR2 SVGAGI. The CDR3 extends over 15 amino acids. CDR3: CASSYGTGVGNTIYF. The CDR3 coding sequence is TGTGCCAGCAGTTACGGGACAGGGGTAGGAAACACCATATATTTT.

The rearrangement links TRBV5-6 to TRBJ2-5; the match to TRBD1 covers 9 bases. The CDR3 consists of 15 residues. The trim removed 2 bases at V and 3 bases at J, leaving 5 bases unmatched. Germline values: CDR1 SGHDT, CDR2 YYEEEE. The CDR3 DNA reads TGTGCCAGCAGCTTAGTAACAGGGGGCAAAGAGACCCAGTACTTC. It yields the protein CASSLVTGGKETQYF.

The rearrangement links TRBV4-1 to TRBJ2-1; a possible D gene is TRBD1 (6 bases). CDR3 length equals 14 residues. The V end lost 2 bases, the J end lost 5 bases, and 10 bases lay between the germline ends. CDR1 and CDR2 from the germline V gene are MGHRA and YSYEKL. The DNA of the CDR3 is TGCGCCAGCAGCCAACCAGGGGTTAACAATGAGCAGTTCTTC. Its protein is CASSQPGVNNEQFF.

The chain recombines TRBV4-3 with TRBJ1-5; TRBD1 might be the D (6 bases). The CDR3 runs to 14 residues. V shed 4 bases and J shed 7 bases, with 14 bases lying between them. Germline values: CDR1 LGHNA, CDR2 YSLEER. The CDR3: CASSLGAGGQPQHF. In nucleotides, the CDR3 is TGCGCCAGCAGCCTGGGGGCAGGTGGCCAGCCCCAGCATTTT.

This chain joins TRBV4-1 and TRBJ1-1; D possibly corresponds to TRBD1 (5 bases). The CDR3 sequence is 17 residues long. The germline V gene encodes CDR1 MGHRA and CDR2 YSYEKL. V shed 3 bases and J shed 0 bases, with 17 bases lying between them. The CDR3 sequence is CASSHPPGGRLNTEAFF. DNA for the CDR3: TGCGCCAGCAGCCACCCTCCGGGGGGGAGGCTGAACACTGAAGCTTTCTTT.